These 22 T cell receptor beta chains share one sample of origin, sequenced in a study of PD-1 blockade in classical Hodgkin lymphoma. Clones were sequenced by immunoSEQ multiplex PCR, and TCRdb holds only the in-frame ones, with some missing. The sample holds some 24,000 clones, around 80% seen once. Time point here: cycle 4 day 1 (C4D1), after 6 weeks of nivolumab. Every one of the patients relapsed after autologous stem cell transplantation (brentuximab vedotin exposure was variable). Sequences were derived from peripheral blood mononuclear cells (PBMCs), sampled before the fourth cycle of nivolumab. Receptors originate from a human donor with classical Hodgkin lymphoma.

The genes are TRBV29-1 and TRBJ1-2; D is perhaps TRBD1 (5 bases). Germline V CDR1 and CDR2: SQVTM, ANQGSEA. The CDR3 is 14 residues long. The V gene lost 3 bases and the J gene lost 2 bases, with 13 bases spanning the gap. This CDR3 is CSVEPREDNYGYTF. The DNA for the CDR3 is TGCAGCGTTGAGCCCAGGGAGGACAACTATGGCTACACCTTC.

The chain joins TRBV27 to TRBJ2-1; 8 bases match TRBD2. CDR1 is MNHEY, CDR2 SMNVEV, per germline (reference sequence). The CDR3 has 15 residues. V trimming: 2 bases; J trimming: 8 bases; junction bases outside the gene matches: 8. This CDR3 is CASSLVGGAADEQFF. DNA of the CDR3: TGTGCCAGCAGTTTAGTCGGGGGGGCGGCGGATGAGCAGTTCTTC.

This clone was found once. The rearrangement uses TRBV11-3 and TRBJ2-2; weak D call: TRBD1 (6 bases). The CDR3 runs 16 residues. Trimming pared 0 bases from V and 3 bases from J, leaving 11 bases between. In germline, CDR1 is SGHNT, CDR2 YENEEA. As DNA, the CDR3 is TGTGCCAGCAGCTTAGAAGCCAGGGGTTACACCGGGGAGCTGTTTTTT. Amino acid sequence: CASSLEARGYTGELFF.

The rearrangement joins TRBV27 to TRBJ2-7; a possible D gene is TRBD2 (5 bases). The V end was cut by 9 bases, the J end by 0 bases, with 18 bases between. Germline CDR1 reads MNHEY; CDR2 reads SMNVEV (reference sequence). This CDR3 has 15 amino acids. CDR3 region: CASRFSRATSYEQYF. The CDR3 DNA reads TGTGCCAGTCGCTTTTCGAGGGCCACCTCCTACGAGCAGTACTTC.

This chain joins TRBV2 and TRBJ2-1, with D uncertain. CDR1 is SNHLY, CDR2 FYNNEI, per germline. V was pared by 4 bases and J by 4 bases, with 14 bases between. CDR3 length: 15 amino acids. The CDR3 region has the DNA TGTGCCAGCAGTGGGCTCCGCCGTAGGTACAATGAGCAGTTCTTC. This translates into CASSGLRRRYNEQFF.

The V call is TRBV6-5, the J call TRBJ1-2; 10 bases are a match to TRBD1. Trimming took 6 bases from V and 2 from J; bases not matched to a gene: 6. The CDR3 is made up of 15 amino acids. Germline CDR1 is MNHEY and CDR2 is SVGAGI. The CDR3 region is CASRATGGGNYGYTF. The CDR3 DNA sequence: TGTGCCAGCAGGGCGACAGGGGGCGGGAACTATGGCTACACCTTC.

The CDR3 spells CASSSGQGSSYEQYF. The CDR3 DNA reads as TGTGCCAGCAGCTCCGGACAGGGGAGCTCCTACGAGCAGTACTTC. The chain couples TRBV7-9 to TRBJ2-7, with 9 bases identical to TRBD1. This CDR3 comprises 15 residues. V gave up 4 bases and J gave up 0 bases; unmatched junction bases: 4. Germline CDR1 reads SEHNR; CDR2 reads FQNEAQ (reference sequence).

The J gene is TRBJ1-4, the V gene TRBV11-3, with TRBD1 as a possible D gene (5 bases). V was cut by 2 bases and J by 3 bases, with 13 bases left in between. From germline, CDR1 is SGHNT and CDR2 YENEEA. The CDR3 loop spans 16 amino acids. The CDR3 coding sequence is TGTGCCAGCAGCTTATCAGGGATGGGAGCTAATGAAAAACTGTTTTTT. Encoded protein: CASSLSGMGANEKLFF.

V gene TRBV6-5 combines with J gene TRBJ1-1; 7 bases map to TRBD1. The germline gives CDR1 MNHEY, CDR2 SVGAGI. With 5 bases clipped from V and 3 bases from J, the junction kept 6 bases outside the gene matches. The CDR3 loop spans 14 amino acids. CDR3 in DNA: TGTGCCAGCAGTGAGGGGGCGGGTGACACTGAAGCTTTCTTT. It yields the protein CASSEGAGDTEAFF.

This chain connects TRBV7-9 to TRBJ1-5; D not resolved. V was trimmed by 4 bases and J by 7 bases, leaving 17 bases between them. This CDR3 contains 15 residues. Germline loops: CDR1 SEHNR, CDR2 FQNEAQ (reference sequence). CDR3 in DNA: TGTGCCAGCAGCTATACGGGCTCCGGTGGGCAGCCCCAGCATTTT. This translates into CASSYTGSGGQPQHF.

The chain combines TRBV4-2 with TRBJ1-5; D ambiguous. V was pared by 4 bases and J by 1 base, with 8 bases between. CDR3 length equals 14 residues. Germline V CDR1 and CDR2: LGHNA, YNFKEQ. CDR3 coding DNA: TGTGCCAGCAGCCCAGTTGGCAGCAATCAGCCCCAGCATTTT. This encodes CASSPVGSNQPQHF.

The chain joins TRBV7-8 to TRBJ2-1, with 8 bases matching TRBD2. This CDR3 is 13 amino acids long. V lost 4 bases to trimming and J lost 5 bases; unmatched junction nucleotides: 1. The germline V gene has CDR1 SGHVS and CDR2 FQNEAQ. CDR3 in DNA: TGTGCCAGCAGCTCAGCGGGGGACAATGAGCAGTTCTTC. Translation gives CASSSAGDNEQFF.

This clone was observed once. The chain carries TRBV7-9 and TRBJ1-5; 9 bases agree with TRBD1. The CDR3 is 15 residues long. The J segment lost 4 bases and the V segment lost 5 bases, leaving 6 bases of the junction unmatched. Germline values: CDR1 SEHNR, CDR2 FQNEAQ (reference sequence). The CDR3, as DNA: TGTGCCAGCAGCGCCGGGACAGGGTTTAATCAGCCCCAGCATTTT. Its translation: CASSAGTGFNQPQHF.

The chain is built from TRBV5-1 and TRBJ1-3; 10 nucleotides align to TRBD1. Germline lookup yields CDR1 SGHRS and CDR2 YFSETQ. The CDR3 sequence is 16 residues long. J gave up 4 bases and V 4 bases, and 8 bases lay outside the gene matches. CDR3 residues: CASSLIGTGAGNTIYF. The CDR3 region has the DNA TGCGCCAGCAGCCTAATAGGGACAGGGGCCGGAAACACCATATATTTT.

The J gene is TRBJ1-5, the V gene TRBV19; 9 bases agree with TRBD1. Germline V gene data show CDR1 as LNHDA and CDR2 as SQIVND (reference sequence). This CDR3 is built from 15 residues. Germline trimming cut 8 bases from V and 2 bases from J; bases unmatched to any gene: 7. DNA of the CDR3: TGTGCCAGTCGGTCCCGGGACAGGGGCAATCAGCCCCAGCATTTT. Translation: CASRSRDRGNQPQHF.

To note about this clone: The same CDR3 is also encoded by other DNA sequences in this sample. This rearrangement joins TRBV9 to TRBJ2-7; 9 bases align to TRBD2. This CDR3 has 15 amino acids. With V trimmed by 4 bases and J by 1 base, 6 bases remained unmatched. CDR1 and CDR2 (germline): SGDLS, YYNGEE. CDR3 bases: TGTGCCAGCAGCCCTAGCGGGACACCTTCCTACGAGCAGTACTTC. It yields the protein CASSPSGTPSYEQYF.

The rearrangement joins TRBV7-6 to TRBJ2-5; 10 bases match TRBD1. The CDR3 contains 13 residues. Trimming removed 8 bases from V and 5 bases from J; junction bases left unmatched: 5. The V gene's germline CDR1 is SGHVS and CDR2 FNYEAQ. The CDR3: CASAKGQGETQYF. CDR3 sequence (DNA): TGTGCCAGCGCCAAGGGACAGGGGGAGACCCAGTACTTC.

The J gene is TRBJ2-5, the V gene TRBV27; either TRBD1 or TRBD2 may supply D (5 bases each). The V end lost 5 bases, the J end lost 5 bases, and 12 bases lay between the germline ends. The germline CDR1 and CDR2 sequences are MNHEY and SMNVEV (reference sequence). The CDR3 has 13 amino acids. CDR3 sequence (DNA): TGTGCCAGCAGTCCGATGGGGGTGGAGACCCAGTACTTC. Encoded protein: CASSPMGVETQYF.

This CDR3 reads CASSPPHRAGVETQYF. The CDR3 DNA reads as TGTGCCAGCAGCCCTCCCCACAGGGCGGGCGTAGAGACCCAGTACTTC. The genes are TRBV7-2 and TRBJ2-5, with D perhaps matching TRBD1 (6 bases). V was pared by 5 bases and J by 4 bases, with 20 bases between. The germline gives CDR1 SGHTA, CDR2 FQGNSA. CDR3 length equals 16 residues. Drawing the rest from reference TRBV7-2 and TRBJ2-5, the complete variable domain is GAGVSQSPSNKVTEKGKDVELRCDPISGHTALYWYRQSLGQGLEFLIYFQGNSAPDKSGLPSDRFSAERTGGSVSTLTIQRTQQEDSAVYLCASSPPHRAGVETQYFGPGTRLLVL.

The chain carries TRBV13 and TRBJ2-3, with D possibly being TRBD2 (6 bases). The V and J ends lost 1 base and 2 bases respectively, with 19 bases between them. The germline CDR1 and CDR2 sequences are PRHDT and FYEKMQ (reference sequence). This CDR3 contains 18 residues. The CDR3 loop is CASSLAGGESSITDTQYF. As DNA, the CDR3 is TGTGCCAGCAGCTTAGCGGGCGGGGAGTCCTCTATCACAGATACGCAGTATTTT.

The CDR3 region is CASSLVSGTYEQYF. The CDR3 DNA follows: TGTGCCAGCAGTTTAGTTAGCGGTACCTACGAGCAGTACTTC. This chain links TRBV27 with TRBJ2-7, with a weak D call TRBD2 (6 bases). The V and J ends lost 2 bases and 2 bases respectively, with 10 bases between them. The CDR3 loop spans 14 amino acids. Per the germline V gene, CDR1 is MNHEY and CDR2 is SMNVEV (reference sequence).

The chain recombines TRBV28 with TRBJ1-4; D not resolved. The germline V gene encodes CDR1 MDHEN and CDR2 SYDVKM. The CDR3 spans 12 residues. V lost 8 bases, J lost 0 bases, and 4 bases lay in between. Here the CDR3 reads CASYSTNEKLFF. The CDR3 region has the DNA TGTGCCAGCTATTCAACTAATGAAAAACTGTTTTTT.